The rows below give T cell receptor beta chains drawn from one sample of a study of identical twins. TCRdb processed the 5' RACE reads anew with MiXCR; each CDR3 protein has one entry. The sample shows approximately 890,000 distinct CDR3 sequences, roughly an eighth of them seen only once. This sample also appeared in a second study, on yellow fever vaccine responses in identical twins.

Sequenced material: PBMCs. Every receptor here comes from a woman between 18 and 30 years old in good health. CDR3s include the opening cysteine and the closing phenylalanine or tryptophan. The D gene is left open where the match is weak. Clone sizes are given selectively: once, few, many, or a class where the clone is expanded.

>TRBJ2-2|few|14|TRBV7-9|NA
CASSFWVSAGELFF
TGTGCCAGCAGCTTTTGGGTGTCGGCCGGGGAGCTGTTTTTT
>TRBJ2-1|many|15|TRBV12-3/TRBV12-4|TRBD2
CASSPQPSGGDEQFF
TGTGCCAGCAGTCCTCAACCTAGCGGGGGCGATGAGCAGTTCTTC
>TRBJ2-1|NA|17|TRBV7-9|TRBD1
CASSRSTGVFFYNEQFF
TGTGCCAGCAGTCGATCGACAGGGGTATTCTTCTACAATGAGCAGTTCTTC
>TRBJ2-1|many|14|TRBV29-1|NA
CSAFGGTARNEQFF
TGCAGCGCGTTTGGGGGTACGGCAAGGAATGAGCAGTTCTTC
>TRBJ2-2|NA|13|TRBV6-1|NA
CASTPANTGELFF
TGTGCCAGCACCCCGGCGAACACCGGGGAGCTGTTTTTT
>TRBJ2-5|few|15|TRBV5-1|TRBD2
CASSNLAGFQETQYF
TGCGCCAGCAGCAATCTAGCGGGGTTCCAAGAGACCCAGTACTTC
>TRBJ2-3|many|16|TRBV5-1|NA
CASSLVHRPLADTQYF
TGCGCCAGCAGCTTGGTCCACAGACCTTTGGCAGATACGCAGTATTTT
>TRBJ2-6|few|17|TRBV3-1|TRBD1
CASSRTGGTSGANVLTF
TGTGCCAGCAGCCGGACAGGGGGTACCTCTGGGGCCAACGTCCTGACTTTC
>TRBJ1-1|NA|14|TRBV28|NA
CASSPGGGLGEAFF
TGTGCCAGCAGCCCTGGTGGGGGTTTAGGTGAAGCTTTCTTT
>TRBJ2-1|NA|11|TRBV15|NA
CATSRMNEQFF
TGTGCCACCAGCAGGATGAATGAGCAGTTCTTC
>TRBJ1-1|few|15|TRBV12-3/TRBV12-4|NA
CASSLGRNMNTEAFF
TGTGCCAGCAGTTTAGGTAGAAACATGAACACTGAAGCTTTCTTT
>TRBJ1-3|many|13|TRBV12-3/TRBV12-4|TRBD1
CASTQGAGNTIYF
TGTGCCAGCACCCAGGGGGCTGGAAACACCATATATTTT
>TRBJ2-1|NA|15|TRBV5-1|NA
CASSFTSQAYNEQFF
TGCGCCAGCAGCTTCACTAGCCAAGCCTACAATGAGCAGTTCTTC
>TRBJ2-1|many|14|TRBV12-3/TRBV12-4|TRBD2
CASMASGTYNEQFF
TGTGCCAGCATGGCTAGCGGGACATACAATGAGCAGTTCTTC
>TRBJ1-3|many|15|TRBV4-2|NA
CASSQERASGNTIYF
TGTGCCAGCAGCCAAGAACGGGCCTCTGGAAACACCATATATTTT
>TRBJ2-3|few|16|TRBV14|NA
CASSQDTLKRTDTQYF
TGTGCCAGCAGCCAAGATACACTAAAACGGACAGATACGCAGTATTTT
>TRBJ2-4|few|14|TRBV28|TRBD2
CASHGWLAENIQYF
TGTGCCAGTCACGGTTGGCTAGCGGAAAACATTCAGTACTTC
>TRBJ2-1|NA|16|TRBV25-1|NA
CASSEYGVRENNEQFF
TGTGCCAGCAGTGAATATGGCGTACGCGAGAACAATGAGCAGTTCTTC
>TRBJ1-1|few|15|TRBV12-3/TRBV12-4|NA
CASSLEPGTSTEAFF
TGTGCCAGCAGTTTAGAACCCGGGACGAGCACTGAAGCTTTCTTT
>TRBJ2-2|NA|12|TRBV4-1|NA
CASSQNSGELFF
TGCGCCAGCAGCCAAAACAGCGGGGAGCTGTTTTTT